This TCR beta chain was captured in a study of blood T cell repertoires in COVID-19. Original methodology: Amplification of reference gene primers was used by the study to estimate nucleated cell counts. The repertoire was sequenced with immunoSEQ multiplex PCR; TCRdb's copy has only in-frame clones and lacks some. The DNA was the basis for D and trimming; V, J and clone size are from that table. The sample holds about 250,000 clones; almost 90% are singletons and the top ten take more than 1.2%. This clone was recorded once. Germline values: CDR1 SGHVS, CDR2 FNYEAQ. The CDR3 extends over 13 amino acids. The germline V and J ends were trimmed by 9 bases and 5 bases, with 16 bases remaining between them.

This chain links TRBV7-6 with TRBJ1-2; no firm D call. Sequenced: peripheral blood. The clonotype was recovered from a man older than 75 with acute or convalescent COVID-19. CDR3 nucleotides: TGTGCCAGTTCCCCTAGAGTCGGGTATGGCTACACCTTC. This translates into CASSPRVGYGYTF.